This TCR beta chain was sequenced during a study of blood T cells in healthy people across ages. Study-wide context: Roughly one uniquely barcoded beta molecule per two T cells was captured. Study-wide results and limits: While age rose, TCR beta diversity per million T cells dropped in a roughly linear way. Considered underestimates were the diversity estimates obtained from one million T cells.

The CDR3 length is 14 residues. Germline V CDR1 and CDR2: MNHNS, SASEGT. V lost 5 bases, J lost 1 base, and 9 bases lay in between. A J-beta primer mix and a sample-barcoded 5' primer were used in a second PCR of roughly 7 to 12 cycles. Each TCR beta cDNA got a 12-nucleotide random molecular identifier. TCRdb re-analysed the 5' RACE reads in MiXCR, keeping a single row per CDR3 protein. The table shows approximately 940,000 distinct CDR3 sequences, with about 44% occurring only once. This clonotype was seen a handful of times. Its antigen is unknown. This sequence was found in a man aged 25 to 40 in good health. The V and J genes are TRBV6-1 and TRBJ1-5; D is unclear. Sequencing input: blood. The CDR3 reads CASSIGRSNQPQHF. The CDR3 DNA reads TGTGCCAGCAGTATTGGACGAAGCAATCAGCCCCAGCATTTT.